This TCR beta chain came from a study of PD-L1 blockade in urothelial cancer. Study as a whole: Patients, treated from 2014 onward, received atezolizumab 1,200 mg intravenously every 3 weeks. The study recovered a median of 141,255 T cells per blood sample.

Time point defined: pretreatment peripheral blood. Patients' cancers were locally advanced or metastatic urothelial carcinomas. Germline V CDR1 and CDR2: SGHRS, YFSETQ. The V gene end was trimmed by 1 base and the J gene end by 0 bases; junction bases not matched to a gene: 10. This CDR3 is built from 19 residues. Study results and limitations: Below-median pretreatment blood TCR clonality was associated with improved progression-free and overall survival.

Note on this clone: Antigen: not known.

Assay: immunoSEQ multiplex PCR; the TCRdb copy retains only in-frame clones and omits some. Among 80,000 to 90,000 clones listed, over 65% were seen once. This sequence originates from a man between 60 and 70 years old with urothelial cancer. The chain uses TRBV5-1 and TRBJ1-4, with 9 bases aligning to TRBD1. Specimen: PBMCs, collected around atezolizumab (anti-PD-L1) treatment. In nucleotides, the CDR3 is TGCGCCAGCAGCTTGTACGGGACAGGGCGTAGTACAACTAATGAAAAACTGTTTTTT. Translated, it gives CASSLYGTGRSTTNEKLFF.